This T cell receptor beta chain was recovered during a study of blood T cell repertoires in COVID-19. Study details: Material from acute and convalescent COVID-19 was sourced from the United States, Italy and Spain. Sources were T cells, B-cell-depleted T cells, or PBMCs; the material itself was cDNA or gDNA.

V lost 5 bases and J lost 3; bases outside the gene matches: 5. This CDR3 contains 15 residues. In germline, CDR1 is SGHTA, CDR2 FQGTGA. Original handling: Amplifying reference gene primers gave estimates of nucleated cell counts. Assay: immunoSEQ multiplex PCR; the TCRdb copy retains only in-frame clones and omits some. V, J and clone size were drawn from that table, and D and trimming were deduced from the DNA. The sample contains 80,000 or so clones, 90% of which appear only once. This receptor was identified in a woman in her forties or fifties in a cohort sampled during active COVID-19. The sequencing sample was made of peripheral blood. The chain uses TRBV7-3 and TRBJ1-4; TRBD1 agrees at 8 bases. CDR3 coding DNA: TGTGCCAGCAGCCCGACAGGGGACCCTAATGAAAAACTGTTTTTT. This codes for CASSPTGDPNEKLFF.